This T cell receptor (beta chain) was captured by sequencing in a study of human T cells and chemical hapten exposure. Notes on the study in general: With patch test score, the counts of PT1 expanded TCRs showed a positive correlation.

A word on this clonotype: Its antigen is still unknown. The junction and the germline gene differ at one end; a read error may be behind it.

There are 14 residues in the CDR3. TCRdb passed the RACE reads through MiXCR, listing each CDR3 protein once. The data contain about 350,000 distinct CDR3 sequences, around 5.5% of them singletons. Specified time point: pre-sensitization, week 0. As for treatment: therapeutic diphenylcyclopropenone sensitization with weekly scalp DPC. Participating donors were patients with alopecia, aged 18 to 70 years, considered appropriate candidates for DPC. The rearrangement uses TRBV12-3 or TRBV12-4 and TRBJ1-2; maybe TRBD1 (5 bases). Sample: whole blood, taken in connection with sensitization to the hapten diphenylcyclopropenone (DPC). This sequence was found in a woman younger than 30 with alopecia areata. Some clones in this sample may be carry-over from other donors' samples. CDR3 sequence reads: CASSLARNRDPLSF. The CDR3 DNA is TGTGCCAGCAGTTTAGCGAGGAATAGGGACCCGCTGAGCTTC.